Below are 21 T cell receptor beta chains sequenced from a single sample in a study of regulatory T cells in long-lasting Graves disease. The time point was: persistent/refractory GD, antithyroid drugs over 5 years with positive TRAb. From RNA extracted from PBMCs, the TCR library was made. Arm-PCR of CDR3 regions with iRepertoire HTBI primers generated TCR beta libraries. TCRdb re-called the multiplex PCR reads with MiXCR, one entry per CDR3 protein. Here the sample spans approximately 470,000 distinct CDR3 sequences, 20% being singletons. This material consisted of peripheral blood mononuclear cells (PBMCs), taken when the disease was refractory, from a patient treated with antithyroid drugs. These receptors were taken from a female donor with Graves disease.

This clonotype occurred many times. An end of the junction does not agree with germline; a read error may underlie this. V gene TRBV11-2 combines with J gene TRBJ2-7; 10 nucleotides line up with TRBD2. The CDR3 extends over 16 amino acids. CDR1 SGHAT and CDR2 FQNNGV come from the germline V gene. CDR3 nucleotide sequence: TGTGCCAACAGCTTACTCTCTAGCGGGAGATCACACGAGCAGTACTTC. Protein: CANSLLSSGRSHEQYF.

V usage is TRBV6-9 and J usage is TRBJ1-3; no clear D gene. Trimming took 3 bases from V and 2 from J, leaving 17 bases between them. Germline CDR1 MNHGY, CDR2 SVAAGI. The CDR3 has 17 residues. The CDR3 protein is CASSYSLGLGTGNTIYF. CDR3 DNA sequence: TGTGCCAGCAGTTACTCCCTTGGGTTGGGGACTGGAAACACCATATATTTT.

This clonotype was counted at least ten times. V and J are TRBV28 and TRBJ1-5; D is unclear. Per the germline V gene, CDR1 is MDHEN and CDR2 is SYDVKM. V gave up 7 bases and J gave up 4 bases, with 8 bases separating them. CDR3 size: 12 residues. In DNA form, the CDR3 reads TGTGCCAGCAACGTGTGGAATCAGCCCCAGCATTTT. This gives the protein CASNVWNQPQHF.

This clonotype has a handful of counts. The CDR3 nucleotides are TGTGCCAGCGGTAGCGGGAGCAGCTACGAGCAGTACTTC. This encodes CASGSGSSYEQYF. The rearrangement links TRBV27 to TRBJ2-7; 9 bases match TRBD2. The CDR3 spans 13 residues. V lost 8 bases and J lost 3; bases outside the gene matches: 5. Germline CDR1 is MNHEY and CDR2 is SMNVEV (reference sequence).

As concerns this clonotype: A much bigger clone sits one base away, suggesting this may be a read error. No conserved phenylalanine or tryptophan ends this CDR3, so it is likely a read error. The gene calls are TRBV6-9 and TRBJ2-7; TRBD2 matches at 8 bases. The junction had 8 bases not matched to a gene; V was cut back by 3 bases and J by 4 bases. The germline V gene has CDR1 MNHGY and CDR2 SVAAGI. CDR3 size: 15 residues. CDR3: CASSYGAGGGYEQYS. The CDR3 DNA reads TGTGCCAGCAGTTACGGGGCGGGAGGAGGGTACGAGCAGTACTCC.

This clonotype was seen ten or more times. DNA of the CDR3: TGTGCCAGCAGCTTAGTTGAGGAGACCCAGTACTTC. Its protein product is CASSLVEETQYF. V and J are TRBV7-9 and TRBJ2-5; the D is unclear. Trimming took off 1 base at V and 5 bases at J, with 5 bases between the two ends. Germline CDR1 reads SEHNR; CDR2 reads FQNEAQ (reference sequence). CDR3 length: 12 residues.

This clonotype was recorded many times. V is TRBV28 and J is TRBJ1-2; 8 bases line up with TRBD1. The CDR3 contains 17 residues. Germline loops: CDR1 MDHEN, CDR2 SYDVKM. J gave up 0 bases and V 3 bases, and 9 bases lay outside the gene matches. The CDR3 nucleotides read TGTGCCAGCAGTTTGGGGGGGACAGGACCTTCTAACTATGGCTACACCTTC. Translating gives CASSLGGTGPSNYGYTF.

This clonotype appeared many times. The V call is TRBV28, the J call TRBJ2-7; no clear D gene. The ends were cut back, 6 bases at V and 3 bases at J, with 6 bases in the middle. Germline lookup yields CDR1 MDHEN and CDR2 SYDVKM. The CDR3 contains 11 residues. CDR3 in DNA: TGTGCCAGCAGCCCTGACTACGAGCAGTACTTC. Its protein is CASSPDYEQYF. Drawing the rest from reference TRBV28 and TRBJ2-7, the complete variable domain is DVKVTQSSRYLVKRTGEKVFLECVQDMDHENMFWYRQDPGLGLRLIYFSYDVKMKEKGDIPEGYSVSREKKERFSLILESASTNQTSMYLCASSPDYEQYFGPGTRLTVT.

The chain is built from TRBV2 and TRBJ2-1, with 8 bases fitting TRBD1. The CDR3 runs to 13 residues. J was trimmed by 3 bases and V by 7 bases; bases with no gene match: 2. CDR1 SNHLY and CDR2 FYNNEI come from the germline V gene. CDR3 protein: CASKQGGYNEQFF. DNA of the CDR3: TGTGCCAGCAAACAGGGGGGCTACAATGAGCAGTTCTTC. Combining the CDR3 with reference TRBV2 and TRBJ2-1 gives the whole variable domain EPEVTQTPSHQVTQMGQEVILRCVPISNHLYFYWYRQILGQKVEFLVSFYNNEISEKSEIFDDQFSVERPDGSNFTLKIRSTKLEDSAMYFCASKQGGYNEQFFGPGTRLTVL.

V gene TRBV29-1 combines with J gene TRBJ2-2; the D is unclear. V was pared by 6 bases and J by 6 bases, with 20 bases between. In germline, CDR1 is SQVTM, CDR2 ANQGSEA. There are 15 residues in the CDR3. DNA for the CDR3: TGCAGCGTCGTTGACCAAGGCCCGGGTTCCGGGGAGCTGTTTTTT. Encoded protein: CSVVDQGPGSGELFF.

This clonotype was counted between two and nine times. This chain links TRBV7-2 with TRBJ1-4; possible D gene TRBD1, 5 bases. The CDR3 runs to 15 residues. The V gene lost 5 bases and the J gene lost 7 bases, with 17 bases spanning the gap. Germline CDR1 SGHTA, CDR2 FQGNSA. The CDR3 DNA follows: TGTGCCAGCAGCGGAGAGGGTCGGAGGGGTGAAAAACTGTTTTTT. Translating it yields CASSGEGRRGEKLFF.

This clonotype has ten or more counts. The CDR3 is CASSDDRGIDTEAFF. CDR3 nucleotides: TGTGCCAGCAGTGACGACAGAGGGATCGACACTGAAGCTTTCTTT. The rearrangement uses TRBV2 and TRBJ1-1; tentatively, D is TRBD1 (5 bases). CDR1 is SNHLY and CDR2 is FYNNEI in the germline V gene. The ends were cut back, 3 bases at V and 3 bases at J, with 14 bases in the middle. The CDR3 has 15 amino acids. The complete variable domain, with remaining parts taken from reference TRBV2 and TRBJ1-1, reads EPEVTQTPSHQVTQMGQEVILRCVPISNHLYFYWYRQILGQKVEFLVSFYNNEISEKSEIFDDQFSVERPDGSNFTLKIRSTKLEDSAMYFCASSDDRGIDTEAFFGQGTRLTVV.

This clonotype has more than one count but fewer than ten. The chain combines TRBV12-3 or TRBV12-4 with TRBJ2-3; unclear D gene. This CDR3 is 15 amino acids long. V lost 6 bases, J lost 2 bases, and 15 bases lay in between. The CDR3, as DNA: TGTGCCAGCAGATCCACGCCGCTCCCCACAGATACGCAGTATTTT. It specifies CASRSTPLPTDTQYF.

This clonotype has a handful of counts. This chain joins TRBV11-2 and TRBJ2-2, with 9 bases matching TRBD2. This CDR3 has 17 residues. Germline CDR1 and CDR2: SGHAT and FQNNGV. The J segment lost 6 bases and the V segment lost 4 bases, leaving 12 bases of the junction unmatched. In nucleotides, the CDR3 is TGTGCCAGCAGCTCTTGGGGGCTAGCGGGGATTCCCGGGGAGCTGTTTTTT. Amino acid sequence: CASSSWGLAGIPGELFF.

The rearrangement links TRBV27 to TRBJ2-4; 12 bases are shared with TRBD1. CDR1 MNHEY and CDR2 SMNVEV come from the germline V gene (reference sequence). This CDR3 is built from 16 residues. With 6 bases clipped from V and 5 bases from J, the junction kept 8 bases outside the gene matches. This chain's CDR3 is CASSSSGTGGENIQYF. For the CDR3, the DNA is TGTGCCAGCAGCTCCTCCGGGACAGGGGGCGAAAACATTCAGTACTTC.

V and J are TRBV30 and TRBJ1-1; D not resolved. V was cut by 1 base and J by 6 bases, with 12 bases left in between. This CDR3 has 13 amino acids. The V gene's germline CDR1 is GTSNPN and CDR2 SVGIG (reference sequence). CDR3 nucleotides: TGTGCCTGGAGTGACTCCCTCAGGTCTGAAGCTTTCTTT. This translates into CAWSDSLRSEAFF.

This CDR3 is CSVEQASYEQYF. The DNA for the CDR3 is TGCAGCGTTGAACAGGCTTCCTACGAGCAGTACTTC. The chain uses TRBV29-1 and TRBJ2-7; D is unclear. Germline CDR1 and CDR2: SQVTM and ANQGSEA. The CDR3 loop spans 12 amino acids. V was shortened by 2 bases and J by 1 base, with 6 bases between the two germline ends.

This clonotype was detected many times. The V and J genes are TRBV28 and TRBJ1-1, with 7 bases aligning to TRBD1. This CDR3 is 14 amino acids long. CDR1 MDHEN and CDR2 SYDVKM come from the germline V gene. Unmatched junction bases numbered 4, after V lost 5 bases and J lost 1 base. The CDR3 DNA sequence: TGTGCCAGCAGTCCAGGGACAGCGAACACTGAAGCTTTCTTT. Translation gives CASSPGTANTEAFF.

This clonotype was detected ten times or more. V and J are TRBV27 and TRBJ1-1; 7 bases line up with TRBD1. The V segment lost 7 bases and the J segment 4 bases; nucleotides outside the gene matches: 12. Germline V CDR1 and CDR2: MNHEY, SMNVEV (reference sequence). The CDR3 is 15 residues long. The CDR3 loop is CASIPTGVWGTEAFF. The CDR3 coding sequence is TGTGCCAGCATACCAACAGGGGTTTGGGGCACTGAAGCTTTCTTT.

Only a few counts were recorded for this clonotype. The chain joins TRBV6-1 to TRBJ2-7, with 7 bases identical to TRBD1. CDR3 size: 15 residues. Per germline, CDR1 MNHNS and CDR2 SASEGT. Trimming took 6 bases from V and 1 from J; bases not matched to a gene: 9. CDR3 sequence reads: CASRRDRAPSYEQYF. Written as DNA, the CDR3 is TGTGCCAGCAGGAGAGACAGGGCTCCATCCTACGAGCAGTACTTC.

The chain has TRBV20-1 and TRBJ2-7, with D perhaps given as TRBD1 or TRBD2 (5 bases each). CDR1 is DFQATT, CDR2 SNEGSKA, per germline (reference sequence). V dropped 5 bases and J dropped 1 base, with 12 bases sitting between them. The CDR3 covers 13 residues. The CDR3 region is CSALRGPSYEQYF. CDR3 DNA: TGCAGTGCTTTGAGGGGACCTTCCTACGAGCAGTACTTC.